This TCR beta chain was captured in a study of cytomegalovirus exposure and HLA in healthy donors. The germline V and J ends were trimmed by 1 base and 2 bases, with 13 bases remaining between them. CDR1 is SGHDN and CDR2 is FVKESK in the germline V gene. The CDR3 contains 16 residues. PCR involved 60 Vbeta and 13 Jbeta primers. Sequenced by immunoSEQ multiplex PCR; TCRdb stores in-frame clones only, minus some. Here the sample spans tens of thousands of clones, around 62% being singletons. The gene calls are TRBV14 and TRBJ2-3; no firm D call. The receptor comes from a man in his forties in good health and CMV-seropositive. What was sequenced was PBMCs. As DNA, the CDR3 is TGTGCCAGCAGCCAAGGAAGGCGGTCCCCCACAGATACGCAGTATTTT. As protein: CASSQGRRSPTDTQYF. The full variable domain, in which reference TRBV14 and TRBJ2-3 provide the parts outside the CDR3, is EAGVTQFPSHSVIEKGQTVTLRCDPISGHDNLYWYRRVMGKEIKFLLHFVKESKQDESGMPNNRFLAERTGGTYSTLKVQPAELEDSGVYFCASSQGRRSPTDTQYFGPGTRLTVL.